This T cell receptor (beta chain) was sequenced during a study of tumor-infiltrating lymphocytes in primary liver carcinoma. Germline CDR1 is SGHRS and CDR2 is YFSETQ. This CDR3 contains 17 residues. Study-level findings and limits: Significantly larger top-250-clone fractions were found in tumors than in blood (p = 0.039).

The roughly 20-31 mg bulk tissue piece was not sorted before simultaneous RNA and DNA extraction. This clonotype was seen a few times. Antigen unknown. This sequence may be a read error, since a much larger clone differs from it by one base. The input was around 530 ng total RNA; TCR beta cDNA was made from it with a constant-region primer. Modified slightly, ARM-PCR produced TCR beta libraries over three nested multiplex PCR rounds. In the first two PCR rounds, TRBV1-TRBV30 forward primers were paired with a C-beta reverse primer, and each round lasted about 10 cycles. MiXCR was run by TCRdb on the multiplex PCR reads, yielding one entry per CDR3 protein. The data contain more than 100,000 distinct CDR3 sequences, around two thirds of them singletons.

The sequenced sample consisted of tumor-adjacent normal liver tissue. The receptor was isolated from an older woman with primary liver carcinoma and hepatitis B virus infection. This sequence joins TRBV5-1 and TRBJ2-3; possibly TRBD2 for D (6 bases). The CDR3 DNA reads TGCGCCAGCAGCTTGGTCCCGGACACCACTAGCACATATACGCAGTATTTT. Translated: CASSLVPDTTSTYTQYF.